This T cell receptor (beta chain) emerged from a study of neurological immune-mediated disorders. The cDNA came from 5'RACE with 10-nucleotide random UMIs. Via MiXCR, TCRdb re-called the 5' RACE reads, giving one row per CDR3 protein. The table has more than 50,000 distinct CDR3 sequences, about 3.7% seen once; the top ten hold roughly 2.3%. This TCR derives from a woman aged 45-59 years with multiple sclerosis. Material: PBMCs.

CDR3 amino acids: CSAGRTSGSETQYF. For the CDR3, the DNA is TGCAGTGCTGGAAGGACTAGCGGGAGTGAGACCCAGTACTTC. The chain links TRBV20-1 to TRBJ2-5; 13 positions agree with TRBD2. The CDR3 length is 14 residues. J gave up 5 bases and V 5 bases, and 5 bases lay outside the gene matches. Looked up from germline, CDR1 is DFQATT and CDR2 is SNEGSKA (reference sequence).